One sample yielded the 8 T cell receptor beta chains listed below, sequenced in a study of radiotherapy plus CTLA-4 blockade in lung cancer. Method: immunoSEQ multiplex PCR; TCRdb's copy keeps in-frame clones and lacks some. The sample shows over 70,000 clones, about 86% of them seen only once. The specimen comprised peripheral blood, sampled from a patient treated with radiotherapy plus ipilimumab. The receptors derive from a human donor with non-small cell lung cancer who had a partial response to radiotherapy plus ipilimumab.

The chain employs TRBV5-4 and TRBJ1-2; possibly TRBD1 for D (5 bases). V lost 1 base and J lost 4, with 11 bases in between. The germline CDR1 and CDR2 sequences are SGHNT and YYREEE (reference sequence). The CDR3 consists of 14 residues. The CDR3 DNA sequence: TGTGCCAGCAGCTTGAAAGGGGTTCCCTATGGCTACACCTTC. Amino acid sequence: CASSLKGVPYGYTF.

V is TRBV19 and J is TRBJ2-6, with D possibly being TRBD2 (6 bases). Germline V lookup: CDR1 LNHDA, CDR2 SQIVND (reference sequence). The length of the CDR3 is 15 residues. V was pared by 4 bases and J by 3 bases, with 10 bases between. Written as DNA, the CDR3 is TGTGCCAGTAGTAGAGGGACTGGTGGGGCCAACGTCCTGACTTTC. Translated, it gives CASSRGTGGANVLTF.

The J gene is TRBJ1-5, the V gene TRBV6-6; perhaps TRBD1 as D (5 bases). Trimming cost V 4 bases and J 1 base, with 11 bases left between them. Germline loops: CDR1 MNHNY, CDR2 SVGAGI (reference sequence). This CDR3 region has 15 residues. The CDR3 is CASSLPGRSNQPQHF. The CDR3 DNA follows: TGTGCCAGCAGTTTACCAGGGAGGAGCAATCAGCCCCAGCATTTT.

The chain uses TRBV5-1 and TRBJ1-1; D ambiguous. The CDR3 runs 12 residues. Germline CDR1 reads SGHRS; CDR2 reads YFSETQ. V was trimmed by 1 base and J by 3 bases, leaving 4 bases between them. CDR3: CASSLTDTEAFF. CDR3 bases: TGCGCCAGCAGCTTGACAGACACTGAAGCTTTCTTT.

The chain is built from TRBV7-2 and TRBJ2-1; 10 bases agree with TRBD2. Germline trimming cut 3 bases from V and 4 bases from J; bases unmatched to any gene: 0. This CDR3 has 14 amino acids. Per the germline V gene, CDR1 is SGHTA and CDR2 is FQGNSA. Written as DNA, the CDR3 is TGTGCCAGCAGCTTGGGACTAGCGTACAATGAGCAGTTCTTC. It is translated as CASSLGLAYNEQFF.

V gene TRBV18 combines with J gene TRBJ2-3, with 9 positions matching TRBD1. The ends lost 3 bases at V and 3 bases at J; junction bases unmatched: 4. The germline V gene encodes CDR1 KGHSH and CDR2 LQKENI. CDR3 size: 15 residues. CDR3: CASSPGQGGTDTQYF. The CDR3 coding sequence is TGTGCCAGCTCACCGGGACAGGGAGGTACAGATACGCAGTATTTT.

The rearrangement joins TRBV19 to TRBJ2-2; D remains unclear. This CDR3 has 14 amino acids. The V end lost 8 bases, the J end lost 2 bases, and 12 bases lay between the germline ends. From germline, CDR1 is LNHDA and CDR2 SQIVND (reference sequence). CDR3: CASCRSVNTGELFF. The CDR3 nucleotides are TGTGCCAGTTGTAGGAGCGTAAACACCGGGGAGCTGTTTTTT. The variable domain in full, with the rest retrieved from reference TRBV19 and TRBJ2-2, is DGGITQSPKYLFRKEGQNVTLSCEQNLNHDAMYWYRQDPGQGLRLIYYSQIVNDFQKGDIAEGYSVSREKKESFPLTVTSAQKNPTAFYLCASCRSVNTGELFFGEGSRLTVL.

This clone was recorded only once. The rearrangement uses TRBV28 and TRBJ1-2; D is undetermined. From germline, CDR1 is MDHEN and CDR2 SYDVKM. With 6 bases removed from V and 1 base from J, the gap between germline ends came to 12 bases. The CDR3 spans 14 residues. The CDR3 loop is CASSLYTVNYGYTF. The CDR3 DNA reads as TGTGCCAGCAGCCTCTATACAGTTAACTATGGCTACACCTTC.